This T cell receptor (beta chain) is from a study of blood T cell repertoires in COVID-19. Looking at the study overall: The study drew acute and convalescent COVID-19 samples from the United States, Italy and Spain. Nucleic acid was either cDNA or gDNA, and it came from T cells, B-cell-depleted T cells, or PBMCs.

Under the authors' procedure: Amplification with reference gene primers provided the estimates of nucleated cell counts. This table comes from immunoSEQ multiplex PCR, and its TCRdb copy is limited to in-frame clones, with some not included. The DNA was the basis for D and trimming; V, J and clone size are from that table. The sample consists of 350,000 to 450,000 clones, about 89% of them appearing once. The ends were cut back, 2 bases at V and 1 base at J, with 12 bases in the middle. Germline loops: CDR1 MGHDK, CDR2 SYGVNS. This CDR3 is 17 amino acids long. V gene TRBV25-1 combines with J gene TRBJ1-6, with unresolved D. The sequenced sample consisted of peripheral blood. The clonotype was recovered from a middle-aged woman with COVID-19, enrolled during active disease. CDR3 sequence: CASSEGLARSYNSPLHF. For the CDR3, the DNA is TGTGCCAGCAGTGAAGGGCTGGCAAGGTCCTATAATTCACCCCTCCACTTT.